This T cell receptor beta chain stems from a study of shared T cell receptors in the human thymus. The junction had 11 bases not matched to a gene; V was cut back by 6 bases and J by 3 bases. CDR1 is MNHEY and CDR2 is SMNVEV in the germline V gene (reference sequence). The length of the CDR3 is 16 residues. Profiled with immunoSEQ multiplex PCR; TCRdb holds only in-frame clones, not every one. The table includes over 450,000 clones, approximately 80% detected once. The same specimen was also included in a second study, on human thymus T cells. Per that paper: Corrective surgery for congenital heart defects was being performed on the healthy Finnish infants who served as donors. The thymus tissue came from resections taken during corrective heart surgery.

The sample comprised thymocytes. The receptor was isolated from a boy younger than two with a congenital heart defect. The rearrangement joins TRBV27 to TRBJ2-7; 10 nucleotides line up with TRBD1. The chain's CDR3 is CASSHGNWTGGYEQYF. CDR3 sequence (DNA): TGTGCCAGCAGCCATGGAAATTGGACAGGGGGCTACGAGCAGTACTTC.